The present TCR beta chain was sequenced within a study of spatial heterogeneity in lung cancer. Overall study context: A module score for T cells, taken from matched bulk RNA-seq, correlated strongly with TCR transcript counts in tumor regions.

Each CDR3 protein gets one entry after TCRdb re-called the 5' RACE reads with MiXCR. The table has more than 2,000 distinct CDR3 sequences, 7% to 8.5% seen once. The table lists this clonotype with many counts. Its antigen remains unknown. Time point described: sample taken at primary tumor resection. The sequenced material consisted of unsorted whole RNA from tumor, nontumor lung or frozen PBMC. General study results and limits: The number of expanded tumor alpha and beta chains correlated with mutation number.

Here the sequenced sample was lung tumor tissue, taken at surgery. The receptor's source is a male donor with early-stage non-small cell lung cancer.

CDR3 coding DNA: TGTGCCAGCAGCGGACTAGCGGGGGGGGGTGTAGAGACCCAGTACTTC. Translating gives CASSGLAGGGVETQYF. The chain uses TRBV6-1 and TRBJ2-5; TRBD2 agrees at 15 bases. V was pared by 6 bases and J by 4 bases, with 6 bases of the junction left unmatched. Germline CDR1 MNHNS, CDR2 SASEGT. The CDR3 has 16 residues.